Below are 6 T cell receptor beta chains sequenced from a single sample in a study of identical twins. TCRdb analysed the 5' RACE reads with MiXCR anew, one entry per CDR3 protein. The data hold roughly 750,000 distinct CDR3 sequences, with 21% observed a single time. Another study also made use of these data, one on T cells expressing NK-cell markers.

The sequencing sample was made of PBMCs. The receptors originated from a woman in her late teens or twenties in good health.

This rearrangement joins TRBV18 to TRBJ2-3, with no clear D. Germline lookup yields CDR1 KGHSH and CDR2 LQKENI. The CDR3 has 16 residues. Trimming removed 2 bases from V and 2 bases from J, with 14 bases in between. Here the CDR3 reads CASSPRASSDTDTQYF. The CDR3 bases are TGTGCCAGCTCACCAAGAGCGTCTTCAGACACAGATACGCAGTATTTT.

In its sample, this clonotype was seen a few times. The chain links TRBV7-6 to TRBJ2-1; 15 bases fit TRBD2. Germline-derived CDR1 and CDR2 are SGHVS and FNYEAQ. The ends lost 5 bases at V and 10 bases at J; junction bases unmatched: 12. CDR3 length: 17 residues. Written as DNA, the CDR3 is TGTGCCAGCAGCGTGATGGGACTAGCGGGAGGAAGCGTCGAGCAGTTCTTC. Protein product: CASSVMGLAGGSVEQFF.

The chain carries TRBV7-2 and TRBJ2-1, with D possibly being TRBD2 (5 bases). The germline V gene has CDR1 SGHTA and CDR2 FQGNSA. This CDR3 contains 15 residues. V was cut by 4 bases and J by 4 bases, with 14 bases left in between. The CDR3 is CASSYSGLGYNEQFF. The CDR3 DNA is TGTGCCAGCAGCTACAGCGGCCTAGGTTACAATGAGCAGTTCTTC.

This clonotype was counted only a few times. The chain uses TRBV10-3 and TRBJ2-7, with TRBD2 matching over 8 bases. Germline CDR1 is ENHRY and CDR2 is SYGVKD. There are 15 residues in the CDR3. Trimming cost V 6 bases and J 2 bases; bases outside gene matches: 9. The CDR3 region is CAIREPGLGAYEQYF. DNA for the CDR3: TGTGCCATCAGGGAACCGGGACTAGGAGCCTACGAGCAGTACTTC.

This clonotype was observed a few times. CDR3: CAISEPESNTEAFF. In DNA form, the CDR3 reads TGTGCCATCAGTGAGCCAGAGTCGAACACTGAAGCTTTCTTT. V usage is TRBV10-3 and J usage is TRBJ1-1; D unresolved. CDR3 length: 14 residues. Germline V lookup: CDR1 ENHRY, CDR2 SYGVKD. The V end was cut by 2 bases, the J end by 1 base, with 8 bases between.

The chain couples TRBV5-1 to TRBJ2-5, with 8 bases aligning to TRBD1. In germline, CDR1 is SGHRS, CDR2 YFSETQ. The CDR3 runs 14 residues. Losses at the gene ends were 0 bases for V and 3 bases for J; bases not matched to a gene: 1. CDR3 nucleotide sequence: TGCGCCAGCAGCTTGGACAGGGGGGAAGAGACCCAGTACTTC. Amino acid sequence: CASSLDRGEETQYF.